One sample yielded the 30 T cell receptor beta chains listed below, sequenced in a study of T cell responses to AZD1222 COVID-19 vaccine. The assay was immunoSEQ multiplex PCR, and TCRdb's table has in-frame clones only and misses some. Here the sample spans approximately 150,000 clones, 75% to 90% being singletons. The material was peripheral blood, obtained 28 days after the second dose of the MenACWY control vaccine. The receptors were gathered from an adult who received the MenACWY meningococcal vaccine as a control.

V usage is TRBV5-1 and J usage is TRBJ2-3, with D unclear. The germline V gene encodes CDR1 SGHRS and CDR2 YFSETQ. The CDR3 sequence is 15 residues long. Trimming shortened V by 0 bases and J by 2 bases, and 10 bases separated the two germline ends. The CDR3 DNA reads TGCGCCAGCAGCTTGGCCGACGGATTCACAGATACGCAGTATTTT. The encoded protein is CASSLADGFTDTQYF. The full variable domain, rest sourced from reference TRBV5-1 and TRBJ2-3, is KAGVTQTPRYLIKTRGQQVTLSCSPISGHRSVSWYQQTPGQGLQFLFEYFSETQRNKGNFPGRFSGRQFSNSRSEMNVSTLELGDSALYLCASSLADGFTDTQYFGPGTRLTVL.

This clone was recorded only once. The chain couples TRBV9 to TRBJ2-1, with D tentatively TRBD2 (6 bases). The germline V gene encodes CDR1 SGDLS and CDR2 YYNGEE. V was cut by 0 bases and J by 3 bases, with 10 bases left in between. The CDR3 has 15 residues. Written as DNA, the CDR3 is TGTGCCAGCAGCGTAGCGGTAGCGGACTACAATGAGCAGTTCTTC. Its protein product is CASSVAVADYNEQFF.

Notes on this clone: Within the sample, other DNA sequences also encode this same CDR3. This chain joins TRBV20-1 and TRBJ1-1; no firm D call. In germline, CDR1 is DFQATT, CDR2 SNEGSKA (reference sequence). V was cut by 0 bases and J by 4 bases, with 0 bases left in between. The CDR3 length is 10 residues. CDR3 coding DNA: TGCAGTGCTAGAGACACTGAAGCTTTCTTT. Its protein is CSARDTEAFF.

This chain uses TRBV6-6 with TRBJ1-4; D call uncertain. Trimming cost V 7 bases and J 0 bases, with 9 bases left between them. The CDR3 spans 14 residues. CDR1 and CDR2 (germline): MNHNY, SVGAGI (reference sequence). CDR3 loop: CASNYIATNEKLFF. CDR3 sequence (DNA): TGTGCCAGCAACTACATTGCAACTAATGAAAAACTGTTTTTT.

There are a few counts of this clone. The chain has TRBV3-1 (or the pseudogene TRBV3-2) and TRBJ1-6, with 7 bases that match TRBD1. The germline V gene encodes CDR1 LGHDT and CDR2 YNNKEL (reference sequence). V shed 2 bases, J shed 0 bases, and the junction held 13 bases outside the gene matches. This CDR3 has 20 residues. The CDR3 loop is CASSQRGWDSFSSYNSPLHF. The CDR3 DNA reads TGTGCCAGCAGCCAAAGGGGGTGGGACAGCTTTAGCTCCTATAATTCACCCCTCCACTTT.

The J gene is TRBJ2-1, the V gene TRBV7-2, with TRBD2 matching over 8 bases. V trimming: 1 base; J trimming: 3 bases; junction bases outside the gene matches: 5. The CDR3 has 16 residues. Germline V CDR1 and CDR2: SGHTA, FQGNSA. CDR3 in DNA: TGTGCCAGCAGCTTAGTCGCCGGGAGGGTCTACAATGAGCAGTTCTTC. It is translated as CASSLVAGRVYNEQFF.

This clone appeared many times. The CDR3, as DNA: TGTGCCAGCAGCGGGCGAGCAGGGGGTGGAAACACCATATATTTT. This encodes CASSGRAGGGNTIYF. The chain is built from TRBV9 and TRBJ1-3; 7 bases fit TRBD1. The CDR3 has 15 amino acids. Germline V gene lookup returns CDR1 SGDLS and CDR2 YYNGEE. V shed 3 bases and J 3 bases; nucleotides not matched to a gene: 6.

The chain combines TRBV12-3 or TRBV12-4 with TRBJ1-2; D is ambiguous. V dropped 2 bases and J dropped 4 bases, with 8 bases sitting between them. The CDR3 has 13 amino acids. The DNA of the CDR3 is TGTGCCAGCAGTTTAACCCAGTCCTATGGCTACACCTTC. Translating gives CASSLTQSYGYTF.

The chain joins TRBV6-5 to TRBJ1-2; perhaps TRBD1 as D (5 bases). The CDR3 sequence is 12 residues long. Trimming left V 4 bases short and J 8 bases short, with 11 bases between. Germline V CDR1 and CDR2: MNHEY, SVGAGI. The CDR3 region is CASSFQGWGYTF. The DNA of the CDR3 is TGTGCCAGCAGTTTTCAGGGTTGGGGCTACACCTTC.

This clone appeared a single time. This chain links TRBV28 with TRBJ2-7; unclear D gene. CDR1 and CDR2 from the germline V gene are MDHEN and SYDVKM. With 6 bases removed from V and 2 bases from J, the gap between germline ends came to 11 bases. The CDR3 is 13 residues long. CDR3 coding DNA: TGTGCCAGCAGCTCCCACACAGCCTACGAGCAGTACTTC. This codes for CASSSHTAYEQYF.

The chain is built from TRBV5-8 and TRBJ2-2, with 8 nucleotides matching TRBD2. V dropped 0 bases and J dropped 6; count of bases not matched to a gene: 10. CDR1 is SGHTS, CDR2 YDEGEE, per germline. CDR3 size: 17 residues. In DNA, the CDR3 is TGTGCCAGCAGCTTGGTTCGGGCCAGCGGGAGTCCCGGGGAGCTGTTTTTT. Protein sequence: CASSLVRASGSPGELFF.

This rearrangement joins TRBV14 to TRBJ2-4; TRBD1 matches at 10 bases. Germline V lookup: CDR1 SGHDN, CDR2 FVKESK. V shed 0 bases, J shed 6 bases, and the junction held 2 bases outside the gene matches. The length of the CDR3 is 15 residues. The CDR3 DNA is TGTGCCAGCAGCCAAGAGTGGACAGGGGGAAACATTCAGTACTTC. Its protein is CASSQEWTGGNIQYF.

In its sample, this clone was seen once. CDR3 nucleotides: TGTGCCAGCAGGGGACTAGGGACAGAAGCTTTCTTT. It encodes CASRGLGTEAFF. The chain carries TRBV19 and TRBJ1-1, with a possible D match to TRBD1 (6 bases). Trimming shortened V by 9 bases and J by 8 bases, and 16 bases separated the two germline ends. Germline V lookup: CDR1 LNHDA, CDR2 SQIVND (reference sequence). CDR3 length: 12 amino acids.

The chain is built from TRBV28 and TRBJ2-2; D remains ambiguous. The CDR3 is 15 amino acids. The V end lost 3 bases, the J end lost 4 bases, and 12 bases lay between the germline ends. Germline values: CDR1 MDHEN, CDR2 SYDVKM. In nucleotides, the CDR3 is TGTGCCAGCAGTTTTGCAGTTCGGAGCACCGGGGAGCTGTTTTTT. Its translation is CASSFAVRSTGELFF.

The rearrangement joins TRBV6-5 to TRBJ1-1; D remains ambiguous. The V and J ends lost 0 bases and 7 bases respectively, with 6 bases between them. This CDR3 spans 12 amino acids. Germline lookup yields CDR1 MNHEY and CDR2 SVGAGI. In DNA, the CDR3 is TGTGCCAGCAGTTACTCGCATGGTGAAGCTTTCTTT. The encoded protein is CASSYSHGEAFF.

The gene calls are TRBV10-3 and TRBJ2-2; 8 bases line up with TRBD1. The CDR3 runs to 15 residues. V lost 7 bases, J lost 10 bases, and 14 bases stayed unmatched. Germline V gives CDR1 ENHRY, CDR2 SYGVKD. The CDR3 reads CAITRDRDRWSELFF. CDR3 DNA: TGTGCCATCACCAGAGACCGGGACAGGTGGTCGGAGCTGTTTTTT.

The chain couples TRBV6-2 or TRBV6-3 to TRBJ2-7; possibly TRBD1 or TRBD2 for D (5 bases each). This CDR3 is built from 15 residues. CDR1 is MNHEY and CDR2 is SVGEGT in the germline V gene. The V end was cut by 2 bases, the J end by 2 bases, with 13 bases between. The CDR3 nucleotides are TGTGCCAGCAGTTACACAGGACTCCGAGCCTACGAGCAGTACTTC. This sequence encodes CASSYTGLRAYEQYF.

This clone was detected a few times. The CDR3 nucleotides are TGTGCCAGCAGTCTCTCCCCCTTCTTACAGGAGACGAATTCACCCCTCCACTTT. It translates to CASSLSPFLQETNSPLHF. This chain uses TRBV28 with TRBJ1-6; D might be TRBD1 (5 bases). The CDR3 length is 18 residues. Germline-derived CDR1 and CDR2 are MDHEN and SYDVKM. Trimming removed 5 bases at V and 7 bases at J, with 24 bases between.

This rearrangement joins TRBV7-3 to TRBJ2-1, with D perhaps TRBD2 (5 bases). There are 15 residues in the CDR3. Trimming took 3 bases from V and 10 from J, leaving 19 bases between them. Germline V lookup: CDR1 SGHTA, CDR2 FQGTGA. This CDR3 reads CASSFGGLTGEEQFF. The CDR3 nucleotides are TGTGCCAGCAGCTTCGGTGGACTGACTGGGGAAGAGCAGTTCTTC. Complete variable domain (other parts from reference TRBV7-3 and TRBJ2-1): GAGVSQTPSNKVTEKGKYVELRCDPISGHTALYWYRQSLGQGPEFLIYFQGTGAADDSGLPNDRFFAVRPEGSVSTLKIQRTERGDSAVYLCASSFGGLTGEEQFFGPGTRLTVL.

This rearrangement joins TRBV3-1 (or the pseudogene TRBV3-2) to TRBJ2-3; D may correspond to TRBD1 or TRBD2 (5 bases each). This CDR3 spans 18 amino acids. CDR1 LGHDT and CDR2 YNNKEL come from the germline V gene (reference sequence). The V end was cut by 1 base, the J end by 9 bases, with 26 bases between. DNA for the CDR3: TGTGCCAGCAGCCAAGCTGGAATTATACGGGGAGTTGAGGGGACGCAGTATTTT. As protein: CASSQAGIIRGVEGTQYF.

The rearrangement joins TRBV6-5 to TRBJ1-3; tentative D call: TRBD1 (6 bases). This CDR3 region has 15 residues. CDR1 is MNHEY, CDR2 SVGAGI, per germline. Trimming stripped 5 bases from V and 0 bases from J, with 11 bases between. The CDR3 DNA reads TGTGCCAGCAGTCGACAGGCAGTCTCTGGAAACACCATATATTTT. This gives the protein CASSRQAVSGNTIYF.

V usage is TRBV24-1 and J usage is TRBJ1-5; D may be TRBD1 (5 bases). The CDR3 spans 15 residues. V lost 4 bases, J lost 4 bases, and 13 bases lay in between. The germline gives CDR1 KGHDR, CDR2 SFDVKD. DNA of the CDR3: TGTGCCACCAGTGACCGGGGACGTTCGAATCAGCCCCAGCATTTT. Amino acid sequence: CATSDRGRSNQPQHF.

This chain links TRBV28 with TRBJ2-2; D gene ambiguous. V was pared by 10 bases and J by 2 bases, with 5 bases between. The CDR3 has 11 amino acids. Germline V gene data show CDR1 as MDHEN and CDR2 as SYDVKM. In nucleotides, the CDR3 is TGTGCCACGACCAACACCGGGGAGCTGTTTTTT. Translated, it gives CATTNTGELFF.

This rearrangement joins TRBV6-5 to TRBJ2-4; D might be TRBD1 or TRBD2, each matching 5 bases. Trimming took off 4 bases at V and 7 bases at J, with 5 bases between the two ends. Germline V gene data show CDR1 as MNHEY and CDR2 as SVGAGI. This CDR3 contains 11 residues. The CDR3 region has the DNA TGTGCCAGCAGTTGGGGGAACATTCAGTACTTC. Translated, it gives CASSWGNIQYF.

This chain links TRBV27 with TRBJ2-2; TRBD2 aligns across 7 bases. This CDR3 spans 21 amino acids. V gave up 5 bases and J gave up 3 bases; unmatched junction bases: 24. Germline CDR1 and CDR2: MNHEY and SMNVEV (reference sequence). CDR3 sequence (DNA): TGTGCCAGCAGTCCCTTGGTCGGGGTTCTGGGGGGAGGGCCCGACACCGGGGAGCTGTTTTTT. This translates into CASSPLVGVLGGGPDTGELFF.

The chain recombines TRBV28 with TRBJ1-3, with D possibly TRBD1 on 5 matching bases. V dropped 5 bases and J dropped 7 bases, with 18 bases sitting between them. CDR1 MDHEN and CDR2 SYDVKM come from the germline V gene. This CDR3 has 15 residues. The CDR3 protein is CASSPGGGPGNTIYF. The DNA of the CDR3 is TGTGCCAGCAGTCCGGGTGGGGGTCCCGGGAACACCATATATTTT.

The table lists this clone with a count of one. V and J are TRBV4-1 and TRBJ2-7, with D possibly matching TRBD2 (5 bases). V lost 0 bases and J lost 4, with 16 bases in between. The CDR3 runs to 16 residues. Germline V CDR1 and CDR2: MGHRA, YSYEKL. The chain's CDR3 is CASSQEREKRRYEQYF. As DNA, the CDR3 is TGCGCCAGCAGCCAAGAACGTGAGAAGCGGAGATACGAGCAGTACTTC.

This clone is a singleton in its sample. V usage is TRBV27 and J usage is TRBJ2-1, with TRBD2 matching over 9 bases. This CDR3 has 17 residues. The V gene end was trimmed by 5 bases and the J gene end by 1 base; junction bases not matched to a gene: 9. Germline CDR1 MNHEY, CDR2 SMNVEV (reference sequence). The CDR3 DNA reads as TGTGCCAGCAGTCTCAGATTCGGACTAGCGTCCTACAATGAGCAGTTCTTC. Translating gives CASSLRFGLASYNEQFF.

The chain uses TRBV11-3 and TRBJ2-7, with 9 bases that match TRBD1. Germline V gives CDR1 SGHNT, CDR2 YENEEA. The CDR3 sequence is 15 residues long. J lost 5 bases, V lost 5 bases, and 10 bases had no gene match. This CDR3 reads CASSSTGTGSDEQYF. The CDR3, as DNA: TGTGCCAGCAGCAGTACCGGGACAGGGAGTGACGAGCAGTACTTC.

J is TRBJ1-4 and V is TRBV13; the match to TRBD1 covers 9 bases. The CDR3 runs 14 residues. Germline lookup yields CDR1 PRHDT and CDR2 FYEKMQ (reference sequence). V was clipped by 5 bases and J by 8 bases; unmatched bases: 6. CDR3 region: CASSPDRGGEKLFF. CDR3 DNA: TGTGCCAGCAGCCCGGACAGGGGCGGAGAAAAACTGTTTTTT.